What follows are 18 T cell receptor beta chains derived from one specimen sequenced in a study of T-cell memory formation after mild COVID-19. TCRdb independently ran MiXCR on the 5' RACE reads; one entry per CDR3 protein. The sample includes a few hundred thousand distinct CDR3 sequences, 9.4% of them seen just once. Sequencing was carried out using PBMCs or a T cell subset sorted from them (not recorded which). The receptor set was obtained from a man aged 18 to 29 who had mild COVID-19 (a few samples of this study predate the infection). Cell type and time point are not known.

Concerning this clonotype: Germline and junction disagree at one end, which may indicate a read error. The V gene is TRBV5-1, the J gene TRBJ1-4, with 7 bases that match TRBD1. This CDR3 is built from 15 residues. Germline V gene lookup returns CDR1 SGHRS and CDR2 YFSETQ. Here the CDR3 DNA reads TGCGCCAGCAGCTTATGCCGGACGCTTCGGACAGGTGACCTCTTT. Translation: CASSLCRTLRTGDLF.

The CDR3 here is CASKPTGLATEAFF. Written as DNA, the CDR3 is TGTGCCAGCAAGCCGACAGGGCTGGCCACTGAAGCTTTCTTT. V usage is TRBV5-4 and J usage is TRBJ1-1; 7 nucleotides match TRBD1. V lost 6 bases and J lost 4; bases outside the gene matches: 9. The CDR3 contains 14 residues. CDR1 and CDR2 from the germline V gene are SGHNT and YYREEE (reference sequence). The full variable domain, its missing parts supplied by reference TRBV5-4 and TRBJ1-1, is ETGVTQSPTHLIKTRGQQVTLRCSSQSGHNTVSWYQQALGQGPQFIFQYYREEENGRGNFPPRFSGLQFPNYSSELNVNALELDDSALYLCASKPTGLATEAFFGQGTRLTVV.

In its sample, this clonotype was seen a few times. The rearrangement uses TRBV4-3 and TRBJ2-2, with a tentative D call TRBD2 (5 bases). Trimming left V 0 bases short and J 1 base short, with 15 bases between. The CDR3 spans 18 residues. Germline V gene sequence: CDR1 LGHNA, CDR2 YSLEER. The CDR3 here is CASSQERTAPLNTGELFF. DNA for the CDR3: TGCGCCAGCAGCCAAGAACGGACTGCACCCCTGAACACCGGGGAGCTGTTTTTT.

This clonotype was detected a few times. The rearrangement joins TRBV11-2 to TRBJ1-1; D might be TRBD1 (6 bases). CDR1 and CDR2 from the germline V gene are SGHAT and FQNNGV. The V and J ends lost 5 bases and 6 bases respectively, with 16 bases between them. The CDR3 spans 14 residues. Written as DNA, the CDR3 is TGTGCCAGCAGCCGAATCTTAGGGGGGTCTGAAGCTTTCTTT. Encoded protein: CASSRILGGSEAFF.

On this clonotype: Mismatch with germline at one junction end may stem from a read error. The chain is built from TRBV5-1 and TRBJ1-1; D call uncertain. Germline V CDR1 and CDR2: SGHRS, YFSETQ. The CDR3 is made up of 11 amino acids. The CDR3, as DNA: TGCGCCAGCAGATTGGGTCCTGAAGCTTTCTTT. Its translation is CASRLGPEAFF.

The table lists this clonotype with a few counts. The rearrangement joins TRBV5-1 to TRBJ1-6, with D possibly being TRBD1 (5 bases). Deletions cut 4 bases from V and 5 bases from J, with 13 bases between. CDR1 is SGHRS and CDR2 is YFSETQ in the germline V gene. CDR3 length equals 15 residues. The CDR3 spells CASSQAGTDNSPLHF. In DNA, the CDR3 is TGCGCCAGCAGCCAAGCCGGGACGGATAATTCACCCCTCCACTTT.

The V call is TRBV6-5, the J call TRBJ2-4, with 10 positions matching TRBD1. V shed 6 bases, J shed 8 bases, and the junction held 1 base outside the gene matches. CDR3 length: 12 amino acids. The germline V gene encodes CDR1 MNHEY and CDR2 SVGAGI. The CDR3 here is CASRGTGDIQYF. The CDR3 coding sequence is TGTGCCAGCAGGGGGACAGGGGACATTCAGTACTTC.

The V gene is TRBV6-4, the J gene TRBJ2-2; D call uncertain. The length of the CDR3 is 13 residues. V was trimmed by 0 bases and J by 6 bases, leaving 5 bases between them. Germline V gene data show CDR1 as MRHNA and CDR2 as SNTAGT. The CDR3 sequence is CASSDSAAGELFF. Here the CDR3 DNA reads TGTGCCAGCAGTGACTCGGCCGCCGGGGAGCTGTTTTTT.

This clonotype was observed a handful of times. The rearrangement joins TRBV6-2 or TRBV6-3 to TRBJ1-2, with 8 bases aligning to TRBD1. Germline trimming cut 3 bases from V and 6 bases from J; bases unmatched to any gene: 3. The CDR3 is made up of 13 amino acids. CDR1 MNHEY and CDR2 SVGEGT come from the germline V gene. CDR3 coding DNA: TGTGCCAGCAGTTATCAGGGGGCGAATGGCTACACCTTC. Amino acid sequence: CASSYQGANGYTF.

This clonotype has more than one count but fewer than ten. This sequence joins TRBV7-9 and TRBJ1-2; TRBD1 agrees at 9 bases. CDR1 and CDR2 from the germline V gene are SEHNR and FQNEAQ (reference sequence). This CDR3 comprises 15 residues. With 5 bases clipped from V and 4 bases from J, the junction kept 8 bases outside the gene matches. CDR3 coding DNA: TGTGCCAGCAGCAAAACCGGGACAGGGATCTATGGCTACACCTTC. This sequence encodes CASSKTGTGIYGYTF. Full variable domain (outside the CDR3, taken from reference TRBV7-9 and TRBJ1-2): DTGVSQNPRHKITKRGQNVTFRCDPISEHNRLYWYRQTLGQGPEFLTYFQNEAQLEKSRLLSDRFSAERPKGSFSTLEIQRTEQGDSAMYLCASSKTGTGIYGYTFGSGTRLTVV.

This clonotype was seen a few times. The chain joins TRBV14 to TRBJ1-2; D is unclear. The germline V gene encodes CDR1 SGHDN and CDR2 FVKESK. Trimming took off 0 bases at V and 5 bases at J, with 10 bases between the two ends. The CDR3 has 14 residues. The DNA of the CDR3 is TGTGCCAGCAGCCAAGATCTTGGAGATTATGGCTACACCTTC. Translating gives CASSQDLGDYGYTF.

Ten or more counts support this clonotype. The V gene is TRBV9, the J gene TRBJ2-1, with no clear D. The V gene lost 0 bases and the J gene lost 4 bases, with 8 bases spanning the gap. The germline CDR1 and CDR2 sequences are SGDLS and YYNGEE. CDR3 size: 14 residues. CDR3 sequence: CASSVVGSYNEQFF. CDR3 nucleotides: TGTGCCAGCAGCGTAGTAGGCAGTTACAATGAGCAGTTCTTC.

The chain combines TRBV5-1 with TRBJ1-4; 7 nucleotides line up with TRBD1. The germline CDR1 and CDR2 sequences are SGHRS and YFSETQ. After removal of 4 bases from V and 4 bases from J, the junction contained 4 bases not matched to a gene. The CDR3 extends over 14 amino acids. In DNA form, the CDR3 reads TGCGCCAGCAGCCCGACAGGGTTTAATGAAAAACTGTTTTTT. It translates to CASSPTGFNEKLFF.

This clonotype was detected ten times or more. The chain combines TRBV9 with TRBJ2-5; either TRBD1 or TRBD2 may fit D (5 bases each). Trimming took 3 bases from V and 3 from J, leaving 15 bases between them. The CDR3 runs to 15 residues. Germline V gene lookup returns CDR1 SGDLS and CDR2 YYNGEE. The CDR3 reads CASSGTGTAEETQYF. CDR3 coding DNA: TGTGCCAGCAGCGGCACCGGGACGGCGGAAGAGACCCAGTACTTC.

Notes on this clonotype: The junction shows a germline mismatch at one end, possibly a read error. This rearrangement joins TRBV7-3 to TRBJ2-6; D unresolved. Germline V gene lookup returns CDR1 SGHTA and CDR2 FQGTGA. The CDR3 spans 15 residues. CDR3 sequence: CASILMGSGANVLTF. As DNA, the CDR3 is TGTGCCAGCATCTTAATGGGCTCTGGGGCCAACGTCCTGACTTTC.

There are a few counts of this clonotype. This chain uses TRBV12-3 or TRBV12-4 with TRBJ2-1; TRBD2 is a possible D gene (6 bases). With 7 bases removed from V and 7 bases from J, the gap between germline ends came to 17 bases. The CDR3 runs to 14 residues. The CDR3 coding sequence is TGTGCCAGCACCGGAGGGACGCGTAAAAATGAGCAGTTCTTC. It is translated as CASTGGTRKNEQFF.

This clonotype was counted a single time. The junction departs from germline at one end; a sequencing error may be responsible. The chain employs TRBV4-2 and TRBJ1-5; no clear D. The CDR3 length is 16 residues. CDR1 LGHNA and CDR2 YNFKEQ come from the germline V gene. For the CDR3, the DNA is TGTGCCAGCAGCCAAGAAACGGGAGCGAGCAACCAGCCCCAGCATTTT. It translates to CASSQETGASNQPQHF.

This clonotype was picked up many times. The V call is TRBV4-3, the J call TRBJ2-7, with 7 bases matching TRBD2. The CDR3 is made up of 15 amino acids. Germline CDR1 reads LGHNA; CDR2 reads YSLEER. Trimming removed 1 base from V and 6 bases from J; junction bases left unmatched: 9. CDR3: CASSQGWLADFEQYF. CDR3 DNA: TGCGCCAGCAGCCAAGGGTGGCTAGCGGATTTCGAGCAGTACTTC.